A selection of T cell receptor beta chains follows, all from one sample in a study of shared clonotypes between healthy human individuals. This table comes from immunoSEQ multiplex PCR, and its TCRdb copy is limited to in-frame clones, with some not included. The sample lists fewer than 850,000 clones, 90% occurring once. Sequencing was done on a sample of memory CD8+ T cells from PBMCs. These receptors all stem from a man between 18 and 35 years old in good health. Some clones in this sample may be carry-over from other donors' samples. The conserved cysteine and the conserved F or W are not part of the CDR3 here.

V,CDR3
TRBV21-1,ASSSDPDREGQPQH
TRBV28,ASISWQLNTEAF
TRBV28,ASRPDRGSGNTIY
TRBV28,ASELTWSDTQY
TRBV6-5,ASSRLAGATDEQF
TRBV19,ASSGRSKNIQY
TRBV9,ASSVKGQGPEQY
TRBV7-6,ASSSRGDSYEQY
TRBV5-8,ASRYQGTEAF
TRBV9,ASSVAGGWHEQY
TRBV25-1,ASKQQETQY
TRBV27,ASSLGTPTYEQY
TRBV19,ASSTRGSNQPQH
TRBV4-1,ASSQDATWTSGYNEQF
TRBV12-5,ASGHGAGTEAF
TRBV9,ASSGRGAANYGYT
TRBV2,ASRNGGWTGEQY
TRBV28,ASTGAQNTGELF
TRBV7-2,ASSLARRESSYEQY
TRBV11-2,ASSLVRTGLRGQY
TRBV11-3,ASSSTEGGTAKNIQY
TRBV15,ATSNSPDNYEQY
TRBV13,ASSLAPVAGTYEQY
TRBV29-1,SVRMSQNREQY
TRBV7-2,ASSFSITGEAAYEQY
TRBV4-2,ASSQEVRRSNQPQH
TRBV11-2,ASSQQGEQF
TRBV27,ASSPLGQASGYT
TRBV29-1,SVEAPGKGYT
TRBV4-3,ASSHRRRDRVYNEQF
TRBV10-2,ASRGFGGFSYNEQF
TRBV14,ASSQVSTYEQY
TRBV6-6,ASRPGGYEQY
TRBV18,ASSPGDREYNEQF
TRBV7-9,ASSSQVSQGADTQY
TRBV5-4,ASSLPTDTEAF
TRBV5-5,ASSLAARAREQY
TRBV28,ASSLVVGEQY
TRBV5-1,ASSLFAEQETQY
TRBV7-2,ASSPISGRDNEQF
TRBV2,ASREVDYEQY
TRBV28,ASSSMAGGLTDTQY
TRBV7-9,ASSLDLLVGELF
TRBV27,ASSLFRENTDTQY
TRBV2,ASSGFLLAWAGTEAF
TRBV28,ASSPPGNEQY
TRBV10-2,ASSTVFSGSYNEQF
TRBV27,ASSLSLVNEQF
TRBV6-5,ASSHPGGYEQY
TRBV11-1,ASSLARGLTYEQY
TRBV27,ASRPIGGINEQY